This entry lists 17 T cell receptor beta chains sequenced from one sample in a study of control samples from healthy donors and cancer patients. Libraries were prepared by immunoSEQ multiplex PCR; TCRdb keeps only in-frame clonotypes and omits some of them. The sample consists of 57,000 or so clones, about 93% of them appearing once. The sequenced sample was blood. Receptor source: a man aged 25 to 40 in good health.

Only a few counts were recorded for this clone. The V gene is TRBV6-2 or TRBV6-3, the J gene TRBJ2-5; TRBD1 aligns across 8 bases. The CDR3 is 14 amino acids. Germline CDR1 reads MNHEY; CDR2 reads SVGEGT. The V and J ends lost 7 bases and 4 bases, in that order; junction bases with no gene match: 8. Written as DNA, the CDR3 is TGTGCCAGCACCCCCTTCAGGGGGCGAGAGACCCAGTACTTC. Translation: CASTPFRGRETQYF.

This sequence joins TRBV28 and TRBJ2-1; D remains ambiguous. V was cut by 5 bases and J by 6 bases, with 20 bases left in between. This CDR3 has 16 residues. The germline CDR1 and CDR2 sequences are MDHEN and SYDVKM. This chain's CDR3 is CASSLPSRVLINEQFF. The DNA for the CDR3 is TGTGCCAGCAGTCTCCCCTCCCGCGTATTAATCAATGAGCAGTTCTTC.

CDR3 coding DNA: TGTGCCAGCAGGAACACTCTGGTCACTGAAGCTTTCTTT. This translates into CASRNTLVTEAFF. The rearrangement uses TRBV6-5 and TRBJ1-1; no definite D call. The CDR3 contains 13 residues. V shed 6 bases and J shed 4 bases, with 12 bases lying between them. CDR1 is MNHEY, CDR2 SVGAGI, per germline.

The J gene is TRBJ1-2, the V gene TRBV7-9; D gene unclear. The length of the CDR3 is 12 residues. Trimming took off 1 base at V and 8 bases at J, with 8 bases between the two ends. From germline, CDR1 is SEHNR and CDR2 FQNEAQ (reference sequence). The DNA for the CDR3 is TGTGCCAGCAGCTTAGGCATTGGGGGCTACACCTTC. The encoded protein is CASSLGIGGYTF.

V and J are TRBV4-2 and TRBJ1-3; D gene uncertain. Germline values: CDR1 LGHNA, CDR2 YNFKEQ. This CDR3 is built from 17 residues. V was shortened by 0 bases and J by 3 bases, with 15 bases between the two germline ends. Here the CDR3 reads CASSQEGQPGLGNTIYF. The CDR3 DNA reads TGTGCCAGCAGCCAAGAGGGCCAGCCAGGTCTTGGAAACACCATATATTTT.

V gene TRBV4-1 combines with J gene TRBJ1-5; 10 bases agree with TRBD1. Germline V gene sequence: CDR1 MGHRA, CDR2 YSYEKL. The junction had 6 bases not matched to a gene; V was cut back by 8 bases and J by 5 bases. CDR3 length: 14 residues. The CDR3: CASAWDRGDQPQHF. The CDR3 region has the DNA TGCGCCAGCGCCTGGGACAGGGGCGATCAGCCCCAGCATTTT.

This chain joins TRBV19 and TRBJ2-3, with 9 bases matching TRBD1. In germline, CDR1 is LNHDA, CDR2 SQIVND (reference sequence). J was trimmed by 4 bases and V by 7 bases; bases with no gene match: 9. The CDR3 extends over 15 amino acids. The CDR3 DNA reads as TGTGCCAGTATGGTAAGACAGGGGGGAGCAGATACGCAGTATTTT. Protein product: CASMVRQGGADTQYF.

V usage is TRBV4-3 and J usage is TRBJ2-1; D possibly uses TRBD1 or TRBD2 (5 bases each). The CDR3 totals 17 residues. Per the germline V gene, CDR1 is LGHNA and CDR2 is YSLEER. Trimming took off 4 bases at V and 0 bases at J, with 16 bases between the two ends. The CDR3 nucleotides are TGCGCCAGCAGCCGGGAGACAGCCCCTATCTCCTACAATGAGCAGTTCTTC. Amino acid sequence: CASSRETAPISYNEQFF.

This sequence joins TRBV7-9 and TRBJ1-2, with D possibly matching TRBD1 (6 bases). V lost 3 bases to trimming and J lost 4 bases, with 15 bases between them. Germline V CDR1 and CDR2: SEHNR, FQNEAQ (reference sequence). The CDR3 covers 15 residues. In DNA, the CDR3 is TGTGCCAGCAGCTTCGGACAGTCTCGCCTCTATGGCTACACCTTC. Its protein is CASSFGQSRLYGYTF.

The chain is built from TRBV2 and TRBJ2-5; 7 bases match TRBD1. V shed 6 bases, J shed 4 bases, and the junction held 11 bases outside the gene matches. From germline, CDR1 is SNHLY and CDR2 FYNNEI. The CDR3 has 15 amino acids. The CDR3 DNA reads TGTGCCAGCAGCGAACAGGGACAGTCCCGAGAGACCCAGTACTTC. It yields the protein CASSEQGQSRETQYF.

CDR3 sequence reads: CASSHSSTGQANYGYTF. In DNA, the CDR3 is TGCGCCAGCAGCCACTCCTCGACAGGCCAAGCTAACTATGGCTACACCTTC. The chain links TRBV4-1 to TRBJ1-2, with D possibly TRBD1 on 6 matching bases. This CDR3 is built from 17 residues. The V end lost 3 bases, the J end lost 0 bases, and 17 bases lay between the germline ends. The germline gives CDR1 MGHRA, CDR2 YSYEKL.

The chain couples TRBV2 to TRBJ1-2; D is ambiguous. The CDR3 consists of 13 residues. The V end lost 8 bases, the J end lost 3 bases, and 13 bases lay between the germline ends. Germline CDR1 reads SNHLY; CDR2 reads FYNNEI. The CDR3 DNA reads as TGTGCCAGCGTTTCCCCGGGTCACTATGGCTACACCTTC. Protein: CASVSPGHYGYTF. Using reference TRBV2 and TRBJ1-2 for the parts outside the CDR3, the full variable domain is EPEVTQTPSHQVTQMGQEVILRCVPISNHLYFYWYRQILGQKVEFLVSFYNNEISEKSEIFDDQFSVERPDGSNFTLKIRSTKLEDSAMYFCASVSPGHYGYTFGSGTRLTVV.

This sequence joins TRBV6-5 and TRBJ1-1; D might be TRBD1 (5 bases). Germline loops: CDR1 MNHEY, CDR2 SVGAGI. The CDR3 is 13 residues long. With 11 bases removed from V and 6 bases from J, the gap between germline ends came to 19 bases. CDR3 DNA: TGTGCCGTGCGGGGACCTAGGTCACCTGAAGCTTTCTTT. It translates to CAVRGPRSPEAFF.

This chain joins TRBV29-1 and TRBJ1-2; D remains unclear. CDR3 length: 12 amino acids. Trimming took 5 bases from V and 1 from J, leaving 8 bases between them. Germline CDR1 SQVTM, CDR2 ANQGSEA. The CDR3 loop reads CSVMRLNYGYTF. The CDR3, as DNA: TGCAGCGTTATGCGTCTTAACTATGGCTACACCTTC.

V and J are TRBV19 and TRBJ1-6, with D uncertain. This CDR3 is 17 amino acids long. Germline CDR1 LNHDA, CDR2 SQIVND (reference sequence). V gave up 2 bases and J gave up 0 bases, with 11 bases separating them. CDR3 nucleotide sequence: TGTGCCAGTAGTATACGGGGTTGGAGCTCCTATAATTCACCCCTCCACTTT. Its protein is CASSIRGWSSYNSPLHF.

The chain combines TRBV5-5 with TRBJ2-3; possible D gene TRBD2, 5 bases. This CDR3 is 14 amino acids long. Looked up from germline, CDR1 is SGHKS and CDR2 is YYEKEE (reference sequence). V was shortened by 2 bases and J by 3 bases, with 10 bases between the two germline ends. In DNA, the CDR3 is TGTGCCAGCAGCTTAGGACTCCCAACAGATACGCAGTATTTT. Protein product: CASSLGLPTDTQYF.

As DNA, the CDR3 is TGTGCCTGTCAGAGCCCATCTCGGGTGGGAGCTTTCTTT. It translates to CACQSPSRVGAFF. This chain joins TRBV19 and TRBJ1-1; unclear D gene. The CDR3 totals 13 residues. V dropped 11 bases and J dropped 10 bases, with 23 bases sitting between them. The germline gives CDR1 LNHDA, CDR2 SQIVND (reference sequence). Filled out from reference TRBV19 and TRBJ1-1, the complete variable domain reads DGGITQSPKYLFRKEGQNVTLSCEQNLNHDAMYWYRQDPGQGLRLIYYSQIVNDFQKGDIAEGYSVSREKKESFPLTVTSAQKNPTAFYLCACQSPSRVGAFFGQGTRLTVV.